The rows below give T cell receptor beta chains drawn from one sample of a study of T-cell reconstitution after alpha-beta-depleted transplantation in children. TCRdb passed the PCR reads through MiXCR, listing each CDR3 protein once. The sample has 500,000 to 750,000 distinct CDR3 sequences; approximately 13% are singletons. Sequenced material: PBMCs, mostly from graft donor cells, taken 360 days after TCRalphabeta/CD19-depleted stem cell transplant. These receptors all stem from a male patient younger than 18 who had a stem cell transplant for acute myeloid leukemia, so the T cells may come from the graft donor. Both conserved end residues are part of each CDR3.

TRBV9	TRBJ1-2	CASGSGRYGYTF
TRBV20-1	TRBJ2-7	CSASGLAGDMQYF
TRBV7-3	TRBJ2-7	CASSPRLDSHEQYF
TRBV20-1	TRBJ2-2	CSTRQREGNTGELFF
TRBV20-1	TRBJ2-2	CSAIPLHLAGDWTGGELFF
TRBV12-3/TRBV12-4	TRBJ2-3	CASSSFDTQYF
TRBV28	TRBJ1-3	CASSLGGSLGNTIYF
TRBV29-1	TRBJ2-7	CSVRNGRTYEQYF
TRBV12-3/TRBV12-4	TRBJ2-4	CASSFTAGTSGPLAKNIQYF
TRBV12-3/TRBV12-4	TRBJ1-1	CASSLATPNTEAFF
TRBV12-3/TRBV12-4	TRBJ2-7	CATAPGQGVYEQYF
TRBV7-8	TRBJ2-2	CASSDSSGPYTGELFF
TRBV7-9	TRBJ2-1	CASSPLRAYNEQFF
TRBV28	TRBJ2-7	CASSLWQGEGEQYF
TRBV24-1	TRBJ2-1	CATSDIWGQGLNNEQFF
TRBV12-3/TRBV12-4	TRBJ2-2	CASRPGAQGTGELFF
TRBV15	TRBJ2-4	CATSDGTNDSLAKNIQYF
TRBV5-1	TRBJ2-1	CASSLPQGPPGNGGYNEQFF
TRBV18	TRBJ2-1	CASSQSSAAYNEQFF
TRBV7-4	TRBJ2-1	CASSLRGGRAPRGEEFF
TRBV12-3/TRBV12-4	TRBJ2-1	CASSLEASSDEQFF
TRBV4-3	TRBJ2-2	CASSQQQLARRAGELFF
TRBV30	TRBJ2-5	CAWSVIRGRETQYF
TRBV28	TRBJ2-1	CASSFLTADRLAGGNYNEQFF
TRBV2	TRBJ2-1	CASSARRDSYNEQFF
TRBV20-1	TRBJ2-7	CSAREPGTYEQYF
TRBV5-6	TRBJ2-7	CASSPAGSTYEQYF
TRBV29-1	TRBJ1-1	CSVVDPGGGTEAFF
TRBV20-1	TRBJ2-7	CSAAPYEQYF
TRBV2	TRBJ1-5	CASSGGHVANQPQHF
TRBV7-6	TRBJ2-1	CASSLAPIAWTSGSREQFF
TRBV28	TRBJ2-7	CASSFLTPAEACEQYF
TRBV28	TRBJ2-1	CASSLTGEDNEQFF
TRBV16	TRBJ2-5	CASSQAGNRPETQYF
TRBV20-1	TRBJ2-5	CSAPQGETQYF
TRBV24-1	TRBJ2-1	CATNPGTSGPSSYNEQFF
TRBV15	TRBJ2-7	CATSRALLGTTSYEQYF
TRBV15	TRBJ2-1	CATSTYRGPYNEQFF
TRBV28	TRBJ2-3	CASTTIEGGTDTQYF
TRBV11-2	TRBJ2-5	CASSYNTPDRGRETQYF
TRBV7-2	TRBJ2-1	CASSLAGLFYNEQFF
TRBV7-8	TRBJ2-1	CASSFQREGYNEQFF
TRBV29-1	TRBJ2-6	CSVLGRAGGSGANVLTF
TRBV20-1	TRBJ2-7	CSARDRGLAPLYEQYF
TRBV7-9	TRBJ2-7	CASSLGTSGRVQSVEQYF
TRBV27	TRBJ2-3	CASSHIPAGVKGNTQYF
TRBV29-1	TRBJ2-1	CSAWTSSLYNEQFF
TRBV27	TRBJ2-3	CASSFTPLISWTIGTDTQYF
TRBV7-8	TRBJ2-4	CASSLAETGANIQYF
TRBV12-3/TRBV12-4	TRBJ2-2	CASSLSRDKNTGELFF
TRBV19	TRBJ2-2	CASRKRQGPSTGELFF
TRBV5-5	TRBJ2-7	CASSLAGDRALYEQYF
TRBV28	TRBJ1-5	CASSFSDRGRIQPQHF
TRBV29-1	TRBJ2-2	CSVRGAGELFF
TRBV7-6	TRBJ2-7	CASSLGGPDYEQYF
TRBV7-2	TRBJ2-2	CASSFSRQNTGELFF
TRBV4-2	TRBJ2-7	CASSQGASGGPGYEQYF
TRBV4-3	TRBJ2-1	CASSLGTSGSSYNEQFF
TRBV29-1	TRBJ2-1	CSARGGTGNYNEQFF
TRBV3-1	TRBJ2-7	CASSPWTGLSSPNEQYF